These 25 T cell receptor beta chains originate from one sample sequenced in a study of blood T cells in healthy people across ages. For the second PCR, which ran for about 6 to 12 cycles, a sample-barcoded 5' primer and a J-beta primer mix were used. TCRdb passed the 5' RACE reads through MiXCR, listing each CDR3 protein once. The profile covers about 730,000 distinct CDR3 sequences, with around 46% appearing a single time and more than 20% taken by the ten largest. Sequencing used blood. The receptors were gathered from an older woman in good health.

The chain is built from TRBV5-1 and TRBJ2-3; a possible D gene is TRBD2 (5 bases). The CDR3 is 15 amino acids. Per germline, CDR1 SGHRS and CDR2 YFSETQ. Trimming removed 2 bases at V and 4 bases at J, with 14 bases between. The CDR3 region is CASSFPGKAPDTQYF. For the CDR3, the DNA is TGCGCCAGCAGCTTCCCGGGGAAGGCGCCAGATACGCAGTATTTT. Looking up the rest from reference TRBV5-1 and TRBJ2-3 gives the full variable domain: KAGVTQTPRYLIKTRGQQVTLSCSPISGHRSVSWYQQTPGQGLQFLFEYFSETQRNKGNFPGRFSGRQFSNSRSEMNVSTLELGDSALYLCASSFPGKAPDTQYFGPGTRLTVL.

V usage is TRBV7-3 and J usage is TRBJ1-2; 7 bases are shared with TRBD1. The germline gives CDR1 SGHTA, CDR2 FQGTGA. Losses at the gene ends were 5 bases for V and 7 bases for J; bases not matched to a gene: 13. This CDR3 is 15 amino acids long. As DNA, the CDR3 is TGTGCCAGCAGCGTGGATCCGACAGGGCTAGGTGGCTACACCTTC. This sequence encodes CASSVDPTGLGGYTF.

CDR3: CASSPFYKVTSGLSSDTQYF. Here the CDR3 DNA reads TGTGCCAGCTCCCCTTTCTATAAGGTGACTAGCGGGTTGTCGTCAGATACGCAGTATTTT. The V and J genes are TRBV28 and TRBJ2-3; TRBD2 aligns across 10 bases. V dropped 8 bases and J dropped 4; count of bases not matched to a gene: 24. The CDR3 has 20 residues. Germline V CDR1 and CDR2: MDHEN, SYDVKM.

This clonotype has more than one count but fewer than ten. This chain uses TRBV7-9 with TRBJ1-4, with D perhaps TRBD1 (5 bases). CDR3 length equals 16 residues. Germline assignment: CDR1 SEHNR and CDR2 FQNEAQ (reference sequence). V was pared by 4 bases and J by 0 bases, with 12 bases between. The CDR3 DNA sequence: TGTGCCAGCAGCTCCTCCCGGGACGCAACTAATGAAAAACTGTTTTTT. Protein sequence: CASSSSRDATNEKLFF.

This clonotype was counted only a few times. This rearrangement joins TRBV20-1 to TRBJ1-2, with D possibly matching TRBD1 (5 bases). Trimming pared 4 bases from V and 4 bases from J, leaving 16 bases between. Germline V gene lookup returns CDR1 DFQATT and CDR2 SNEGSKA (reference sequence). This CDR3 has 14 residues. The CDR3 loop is CSAIPDSASYGYTF. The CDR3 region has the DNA TGCAGTGCTATACCAGACAGTGCTAGCTATGGCTACACCTTC.

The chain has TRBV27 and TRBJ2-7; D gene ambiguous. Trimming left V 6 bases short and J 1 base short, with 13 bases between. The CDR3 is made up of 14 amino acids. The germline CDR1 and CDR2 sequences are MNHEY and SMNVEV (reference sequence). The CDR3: CASRDGGGSYEQYF. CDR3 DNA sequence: TGTGCCAGCAGGGACGGTGGCGGATCCTACGAGCAGTACTTC.

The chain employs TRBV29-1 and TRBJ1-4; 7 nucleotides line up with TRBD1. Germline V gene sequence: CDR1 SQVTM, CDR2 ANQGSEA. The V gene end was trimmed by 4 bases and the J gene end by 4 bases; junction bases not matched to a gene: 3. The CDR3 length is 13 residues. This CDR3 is CSVGTGFNEKLFF. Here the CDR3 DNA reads TGCAGCGTTGGGACAGGCTTTAATGAAAAACTGTTTTTT.

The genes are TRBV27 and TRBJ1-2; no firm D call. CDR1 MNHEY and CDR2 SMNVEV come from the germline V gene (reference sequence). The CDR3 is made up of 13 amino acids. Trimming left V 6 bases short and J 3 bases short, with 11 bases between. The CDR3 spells CASSLGFDYGYTF. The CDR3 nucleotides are TGTGCCAGCAGCCTGGGGTTTGACTATGGCTACACCTTC.

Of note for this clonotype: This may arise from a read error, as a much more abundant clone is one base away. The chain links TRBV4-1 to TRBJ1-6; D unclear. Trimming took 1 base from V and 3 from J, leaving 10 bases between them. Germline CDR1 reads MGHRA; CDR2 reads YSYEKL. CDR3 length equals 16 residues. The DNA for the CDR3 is TGCGCCAGCAGCCAAGTGGTCACAGTCTATAATTCACCCCTCCACTTT. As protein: CASSQVVTVYNSPLHF.

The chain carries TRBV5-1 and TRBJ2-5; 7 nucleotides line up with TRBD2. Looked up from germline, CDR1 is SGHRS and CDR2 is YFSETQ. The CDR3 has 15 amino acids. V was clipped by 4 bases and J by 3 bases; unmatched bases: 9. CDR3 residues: CASSSGLVAEETQYF. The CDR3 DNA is TGCGCCAGCAGCAGCGGACTAGTCGCGGAAGAGACCCAGTACTTC.

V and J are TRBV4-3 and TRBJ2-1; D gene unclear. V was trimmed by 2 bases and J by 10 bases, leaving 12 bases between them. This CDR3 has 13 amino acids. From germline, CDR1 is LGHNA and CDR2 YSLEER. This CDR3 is CASSQHADSEQFF. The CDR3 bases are TGCGCCAGCAGCCAACACGCCGATTCCGAGCAGTTCTTC.

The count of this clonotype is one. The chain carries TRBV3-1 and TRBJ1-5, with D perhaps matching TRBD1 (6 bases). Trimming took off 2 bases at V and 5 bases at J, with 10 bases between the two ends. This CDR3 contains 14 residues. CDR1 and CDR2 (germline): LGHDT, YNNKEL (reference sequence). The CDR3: CASSQRQADQPQHF. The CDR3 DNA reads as TGTGCCAGCAGCCAACGACAGGCCGATCAGCCCCAGCATTTT.

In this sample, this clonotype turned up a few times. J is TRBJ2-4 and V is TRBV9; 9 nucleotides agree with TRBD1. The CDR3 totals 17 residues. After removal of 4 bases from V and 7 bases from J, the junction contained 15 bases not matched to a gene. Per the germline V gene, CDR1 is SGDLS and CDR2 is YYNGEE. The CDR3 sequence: CASSTGTGNSSRNIQYF. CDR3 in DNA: TGTGCCAGCAGCACCGGGACAGGGAACAGTAGTCGGAACATTCAGTACTTC. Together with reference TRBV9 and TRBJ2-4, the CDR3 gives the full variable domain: DSGVTQTPKHLITATGQRVTLRCSPRSGDLSVYWYQQSLDQGLQFLIQYYNGEERAKGNILERFSAQQFPDLHSELNLSSLELGDSALYFCASSTGTGNSSRNIQYFGAGTRLSVL.

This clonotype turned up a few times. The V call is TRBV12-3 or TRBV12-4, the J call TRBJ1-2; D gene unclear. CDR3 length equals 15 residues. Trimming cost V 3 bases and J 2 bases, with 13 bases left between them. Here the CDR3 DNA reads TGTGCCAGCAGTTTGGGGAGGCGATCGAACTATGGCTACACCTTC. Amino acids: CASSLGRRSNYGYTF.

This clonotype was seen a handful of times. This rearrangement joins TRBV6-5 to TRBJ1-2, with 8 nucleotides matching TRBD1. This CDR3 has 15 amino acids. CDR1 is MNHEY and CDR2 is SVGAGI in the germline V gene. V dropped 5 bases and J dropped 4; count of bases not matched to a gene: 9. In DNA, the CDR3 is TGTGCCAGCAGTACCGGACAGGGAATGGGCTATGGCTACACCTTC. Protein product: CASSTGQGMGYGYTF.

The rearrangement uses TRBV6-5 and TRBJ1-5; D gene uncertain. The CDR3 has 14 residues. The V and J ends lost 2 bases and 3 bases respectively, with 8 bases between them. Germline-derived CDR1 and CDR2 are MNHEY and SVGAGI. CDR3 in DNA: TGTGCCAGCAGTTACGGTCGCTACAATCAGCCCCAGCATTTT. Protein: CASSYGRYNQPQHF.

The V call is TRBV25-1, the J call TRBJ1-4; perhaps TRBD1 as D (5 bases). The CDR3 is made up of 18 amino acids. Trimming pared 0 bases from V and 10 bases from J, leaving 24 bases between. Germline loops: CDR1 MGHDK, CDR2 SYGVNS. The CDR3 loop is CASSEYGIGVGLRGKLFF. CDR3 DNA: TGTGCCAGCAGTGAATACGGAATAGGGGTTGGGCTGCGCGGAAAACTGTTTTTT.

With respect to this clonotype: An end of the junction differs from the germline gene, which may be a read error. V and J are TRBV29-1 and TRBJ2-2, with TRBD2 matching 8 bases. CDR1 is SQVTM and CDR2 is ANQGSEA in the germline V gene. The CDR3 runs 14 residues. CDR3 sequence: CSVRSGSRTGKLFF. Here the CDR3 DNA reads TGCAGCGTTAGGAGCGGGAGTCGAACCGGGAAGCTGTTTTTT.

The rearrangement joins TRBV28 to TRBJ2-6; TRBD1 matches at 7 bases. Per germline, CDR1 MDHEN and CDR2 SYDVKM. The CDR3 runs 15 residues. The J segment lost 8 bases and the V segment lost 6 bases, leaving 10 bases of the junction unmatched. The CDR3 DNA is TGTGCCAGCAGAGACAGGGACCTGGCATCCAACGTCCTGACTTTC. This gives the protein CASRDRDLASNVLTF.

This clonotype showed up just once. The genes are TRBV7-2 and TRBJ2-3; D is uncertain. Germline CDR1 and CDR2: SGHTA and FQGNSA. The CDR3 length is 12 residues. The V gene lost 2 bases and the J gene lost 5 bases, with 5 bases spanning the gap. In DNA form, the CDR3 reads TGTGCCAGCAGCTTAATTCGAGATACGCAGTATTTT. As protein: CASSLIRDTQYF.

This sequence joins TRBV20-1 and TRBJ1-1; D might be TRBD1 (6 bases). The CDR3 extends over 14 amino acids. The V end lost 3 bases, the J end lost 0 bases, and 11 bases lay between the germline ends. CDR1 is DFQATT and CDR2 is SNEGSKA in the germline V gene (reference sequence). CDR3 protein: CSASQTGVNTEAFF. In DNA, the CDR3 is TGCAGTGCTAGCCAGACAGGAGTGAACACTGAAGCTTTCTTT.

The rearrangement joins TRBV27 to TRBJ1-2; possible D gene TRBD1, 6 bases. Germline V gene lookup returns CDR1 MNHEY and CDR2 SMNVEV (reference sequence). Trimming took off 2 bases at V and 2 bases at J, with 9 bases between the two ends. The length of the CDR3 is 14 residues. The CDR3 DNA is TGTGCCAGCAGTTTACGGGGGGGCAACTATGGCTACACCTTC. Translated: CASSLRGGNYGYTF.

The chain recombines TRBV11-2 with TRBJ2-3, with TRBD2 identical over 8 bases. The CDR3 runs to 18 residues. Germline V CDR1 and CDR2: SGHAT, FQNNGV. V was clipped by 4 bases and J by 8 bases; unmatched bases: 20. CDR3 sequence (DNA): TGTGCCAGCAGCTCGGGGAGATGGGCGGGAGGCCCCGCGAGTACGCAGTATTTT. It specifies CASSSGRWAGGPASTQYF.

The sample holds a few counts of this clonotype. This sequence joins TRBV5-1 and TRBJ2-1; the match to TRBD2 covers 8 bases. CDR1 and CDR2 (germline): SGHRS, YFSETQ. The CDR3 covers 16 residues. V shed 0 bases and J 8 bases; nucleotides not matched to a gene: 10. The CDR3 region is CASSLALRGGHYEQFF. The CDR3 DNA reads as TGCGCCAGCAGCTTGGCCTTACGGGGGGGCCACTATGAGCAGTTCTTC.

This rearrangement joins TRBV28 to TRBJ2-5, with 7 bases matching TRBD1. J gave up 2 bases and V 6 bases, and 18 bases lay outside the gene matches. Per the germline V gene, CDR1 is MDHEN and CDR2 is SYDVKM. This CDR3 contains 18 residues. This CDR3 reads CASSTPFRDRAEQETQYF. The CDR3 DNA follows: TGTGCCAGCAGCACCCCTTTCCGGGACAGAGCTGAACAAGAGACCCAGTACTTC.